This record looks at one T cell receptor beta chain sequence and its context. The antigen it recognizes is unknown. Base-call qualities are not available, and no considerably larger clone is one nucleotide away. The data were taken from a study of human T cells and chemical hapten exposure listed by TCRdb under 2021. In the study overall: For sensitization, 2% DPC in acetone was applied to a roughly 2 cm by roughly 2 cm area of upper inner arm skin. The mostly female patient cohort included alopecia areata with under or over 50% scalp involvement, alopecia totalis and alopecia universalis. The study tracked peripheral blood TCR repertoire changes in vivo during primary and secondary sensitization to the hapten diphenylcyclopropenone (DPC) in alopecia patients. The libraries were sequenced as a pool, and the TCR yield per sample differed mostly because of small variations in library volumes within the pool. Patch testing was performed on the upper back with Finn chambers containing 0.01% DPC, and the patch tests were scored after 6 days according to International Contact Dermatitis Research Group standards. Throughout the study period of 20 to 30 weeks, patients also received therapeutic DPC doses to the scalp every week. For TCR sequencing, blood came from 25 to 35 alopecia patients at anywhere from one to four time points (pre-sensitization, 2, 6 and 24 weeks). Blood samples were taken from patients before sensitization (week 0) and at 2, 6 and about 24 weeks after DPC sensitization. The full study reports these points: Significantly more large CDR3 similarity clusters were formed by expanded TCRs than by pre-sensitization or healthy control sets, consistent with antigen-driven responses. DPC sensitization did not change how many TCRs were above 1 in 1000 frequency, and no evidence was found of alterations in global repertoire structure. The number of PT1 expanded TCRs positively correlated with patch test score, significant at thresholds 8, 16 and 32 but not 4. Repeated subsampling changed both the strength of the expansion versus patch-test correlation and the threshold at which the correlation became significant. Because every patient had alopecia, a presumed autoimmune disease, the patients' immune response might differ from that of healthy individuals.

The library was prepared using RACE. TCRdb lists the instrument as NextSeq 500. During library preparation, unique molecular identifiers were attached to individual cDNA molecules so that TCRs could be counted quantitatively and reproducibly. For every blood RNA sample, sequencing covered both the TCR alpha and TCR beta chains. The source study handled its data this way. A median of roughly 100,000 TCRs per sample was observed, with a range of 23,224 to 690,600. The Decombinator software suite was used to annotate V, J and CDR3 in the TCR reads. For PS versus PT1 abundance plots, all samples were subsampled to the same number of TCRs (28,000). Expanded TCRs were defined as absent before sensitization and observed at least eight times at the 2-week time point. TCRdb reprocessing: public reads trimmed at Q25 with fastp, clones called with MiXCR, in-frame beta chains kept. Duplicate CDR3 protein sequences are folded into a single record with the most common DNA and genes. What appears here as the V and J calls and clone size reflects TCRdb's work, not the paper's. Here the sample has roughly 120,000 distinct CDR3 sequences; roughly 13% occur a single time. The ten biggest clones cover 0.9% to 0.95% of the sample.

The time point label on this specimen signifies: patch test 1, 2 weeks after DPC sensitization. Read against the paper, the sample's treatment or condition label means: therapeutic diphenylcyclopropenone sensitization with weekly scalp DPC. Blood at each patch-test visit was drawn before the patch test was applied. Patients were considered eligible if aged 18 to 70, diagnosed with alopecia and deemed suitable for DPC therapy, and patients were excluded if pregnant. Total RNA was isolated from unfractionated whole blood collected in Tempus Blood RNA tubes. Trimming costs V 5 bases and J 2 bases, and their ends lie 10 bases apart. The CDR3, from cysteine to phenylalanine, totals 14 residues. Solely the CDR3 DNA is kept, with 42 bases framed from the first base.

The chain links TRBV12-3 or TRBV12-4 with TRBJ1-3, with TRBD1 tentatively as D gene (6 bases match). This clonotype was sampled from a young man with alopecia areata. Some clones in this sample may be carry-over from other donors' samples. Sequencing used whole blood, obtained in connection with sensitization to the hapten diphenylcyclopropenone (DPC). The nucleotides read TGTGCCAGCAGTGACCCAGGGGCTGGAAACACCATATATTTT. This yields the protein CASSDPGAGNTIYF.